This T cell receptor (beta chain) was documented in a study of a mutant IDH1 vaccine in newly diagnosed glioma. For the study at large: In some groups vaccination began 4-6 weeks post-radiotherapy; others received it with temozolomide. Treated patients comprised 62.5% males and around 40% females, mean age approximately 38 years. Participants attended visit V12, the safety follow-up, at week 35, and then attended visit V13 at week 47.

Trimming removed 6 bases at V and 9 bases at J, with 17 bases between. This CDR3 is built from 13 residues. Looked up from germline, CDR1 is SNHLY and CDR2 is FYNNEI. Comments on this clone: The antigen remains undetermined.

This table comes from immunoSEQ multiplex PCR, and its TCRdb copy is limited to in-frame clones, with some not included. The data contain 45,000 to 55,000 clones, over 65% of them singletons. The time point here: week 35, safety follow-up. Topical imiquimod was applied with each vaccine dose, which held 300 ug of mutant IDH1 20-mer peptide. Weeks 1, 3, 5, 7, 11, 15, 19 and 23 were when patients received their eight vaccinations. The sequences come from PBMCs, collected from a glioma patient whose treatment included an IDH1 peptide vaccine. The receptor comes from a man in his forties with glioma. The V call is TRBV2, the J call TRBJ2-5; possible D gene TRBD2, 6 bases. The CDR3 loop is CASRRDWDGAQYF. As DNA, the CDR3 is TGTGCCAGCAGGAGGGACTGGGACGGGGCCCAGTACTTC.